This record concerns one T cell receptor beta chain sequence. Its antigen is still unknown. This sample stems from a study of Tregs in tolerant kidney transplant recipients. Method: immunoSEQ multiplex PCR; TCRdb's copy keeps in-frame clones and lacks some. In the table there are about 69,000 clones, about 89% of which are singletons. The study, taken as a whole, reports: For some patients, primers changed over time, blocking nucleotide-level comparison. Findings come from small patient numbers and require larger validation.

V lost 3 bases and J 0 bases, leaving 3 bases between the germline ends. Germline V gene lookup returns CDR1 SGHVS and CDR2 FNYEAQ. The CDR3 is 14 amino acids. Unstimulated regulatory T cells (CD4+CD25+CD127-), CD4+CD25- non-regulatory cells, CD4 and CD8 cells were FACS-sorted from thawed PBMCs. The sequencing here drew on CD4+ T cells from blood, taken before the transplant. This chain joins TRBV7-6 and TRBJ2-6; D unresolved. The sequence was obtained from a human donor who received a combined kidney and bone marrow transplant. As DNA, the CDR3 is TGTGCCAGCAGCTTCTTCTCTGGGGCCAACGTCCTGACTTTC. The encoded protein is CASSFFSGANVLTF.